One sample yielded the 23 T cell receptor beta chains listed below, sequenced in a study of T cell repertoires in cytomegalovirus infection. These receptors have no identified antigens. MiXCR, run by TCRdb on the reads, gives a single entry per CDR3 protein. Seen here are approximately 120,000 distinct CDR3 sequences, 25% to 35% observed once, and the top ten hold around 80%. This sample comprised CD8+ T cells from cultured PBMCs, obtained from culture after CMV antigen stimulation. The receptors originated from a human donor in good health (CMV status not recorded). Some clones in this sample may be carry-over from other donors' samples.

This rearrangement joins TRBV2 to TRBJ2-2; 9 nucleotides line up with TRBD1. The CDR3 length is 20 residues. Germline-derived CDR1 and CDR2 are SNHLY and FYNNEI. V was pared by 5 bases and J by 3 bases, with 19 bases of the junction left unmatched. CDR3 nucleotides: TGTGCCAGCAGTATCCGGGACAGGGTGGGAGAGGTGGAAGACACCGGGGAGCTGTTTTTT. Protein product: CASSIRDRVGEVEDTGELFF.

The gene calls are TRBV4-2 and TRBJ2-1; D uncertain. With 0 bases removed from V and 4 bases from J, the gap between germline ends came to 10 bases. Germline V lookup: CDR1 LGHNA, CDR2 YNFKEQ. This CDR3 contains 15 residues. CDR3 sequence (DNA): TGTGCCAGCAGCCAAGACAGTGACGGGTACAATGAGCAGTTCTTC. It is translated as CASSQDSDGYNEQFF.

This chain connects TRBV4-1 to TRBJ2-1; the match to TRBD2 covers 12 bases. The CDR3 covers 15 residues. With 3 bases clipped from V and 3 bases from J, the junction kept 0 bases outside the gene matches. Germline lookup yields CDR1 MGHRA and CDR2 YSYEKL. The CDR3 region is CASSQTSGGYNEQFF. The CDR3 region has the DNA TGCGCCAGCAGCCAGACTAGCGGGGGCTACAATGAGCAGTTCTTC.

The chain couples TRBV7-4 to TRBJ1-1; no reliable D call. Germline V gives CDR1 SGHVT, CDR2 SQSDAQ. Between the trimmed V and J ends, which lost 4 bases and 8 bases, there was a span of 5 bases. The CDR3 spans 10 residues. CDR3 sequence: CASSSIEAFF. As DNA, the CDR3 is TGTGCCAGCAGCTCTATCGAAGCTTTCTTT. Combining the CDR3 with reference TRBV7-4 and TRBJ1-1 gives the whole variable domain GAGVSQSPRYKVAKRGRDVALRCDSISGHVTLYWYRQTLGQGSEVLTYSQSDAQRDKSGRPSGRFSAERPERSVSTLKIQRTEQGDSAVYLCASSSIEAFFGQGTRLTVV.

This clonotype was seen a few times. V usage is TRBV19 and J usage is TRBJ2-1, with TRBD1 identical over 9 bases. Losses at the gene ends were 3 bases for V and 7 bases for J; bases not matched to a gene: 7. Germline V gene lookup returns CDR1 LNHDA and CDR2 SQIVND (reference sequence). CDR3 length: 15 residues. The CDR3 nucleotides are TGTGCCAGTAGTATTACAGGGGGCGCGGGGAATGAGCAGTTCTTC. Protein sequence: CASSITGGAGNEQFF.

The chain recombines TRBV4-1 with TRBJ1-6; D unclear. The CDR3 has 14 residues. Germline V gene lookup returns CDR1 MGHRA and CDR2 YSYEKL. Trimming cost V 8 bases and J 6 bases, with 14 bases left between them. The CDR3: CASSRAAGNSPLHF. The CDR3 DNA reads as TGCGCCAGCTCCCGGGCGGCGGGTAATTCACCCCTCCACTTT.

This clonotype was picked up a small number of times. J is TRBJ2-7 and V is TRBV11-1, with D possibly matching TRBD2 (6 bases). The CDR3 consists of 12 residues. CDR1 is SGHAT, CDR2 FQDESV, per germline (reference sequence). Trimming shortened V by 5 bases and J by 6 bases, and 11 bases separated the two germline ends. The DNA for the CDR3 is TGTGCCAGCAGCCCGTCCGGGGGCGAGCAGTACTTC. This sequence encodes CASSPSGGEQYF.

This clonotype was picked up a small number of times. V usage is TRBV7-6 and J usage is TRBJ1-3, with a weak D call TRBD1 (6 bases). Looked up from germline, CDR1 is SGHVS and CDR2 is FNYEAQ. The CDR3 contains 14 residues. V was clipped by 4 bases and J by 2 bases, with 9 bases between them. CDR3 nucleotides: TGTGCCAGCAGCTACAGGGAGGCTGGAAACACCATATATTTT. Translated, it gives CASSYREAGNTIYF.

The genes are TRBV6-6 and TRBJ2-5, with D perhaps matching TRBD1 or TRBD2 (5 bases each). Trimming pared 2 bases from V and 1 base from J, leaving 11 bases between. CDR1 and CDR2 from the germline V gene are MNHNY and SVGAGI (reference sequence). The CDR3 runs to 15 residues. Written as DNA, the CDR3 is TGTGCCAGCAGTTACCCCCCCGGGACCCAAGAGACCCAGTACTTC. It is translated as CASSYPPGTQETQYF.

This clonotype has more than one count but fewer than ten. The chain couples TRBV7-9 to TRBJ1-1; the match to TRBD1 covers 7 bases. The germline V gene has CDR1 SEHNR and CDR2 FQNEAQ (reference sequence). CDR3 length: 13 amino acids. The J segment lost 13 bases and the V segment lost 0 bases, leaving 8 bases of the junction unmatched. The CDR3 loop is CASSLATGVDGFF. CDR3 coding DNA: TGTGCCAGCAGCTTAGCTACAGGGGTCGATGGTTTCTTT.

The rearrangement links TRBV5-1 to TRBJ1-1; D is undetermined. Germline CDR1 and CDR2: SGHRS and YFSETQ. V dropped 6 bases and J dropped 0 bases, with 9 bases sitting between them. The CDR3 has 13 residues. Written as DNA, the CDR3 is TGCGCCAGCACTACGGGGATGAACACTGAAGCTTTCTTT. This sequence encodes CASTTGMNTEAFF.

This clonotype was recorded once. One end of the junction is discordant with germline, which a read error may explain. The chain employs TRBV2 and TRBJ1-5; D is ambiguous. Looked up from germline, CDR1 is SNHLY and CDR2 is FYNNEI. This CDR3 is 15 amino acids long. The DNA for the CDR3 is TGTGCCAGCAGGGAAGTGACGGGTGGCAATCAGCCCCAGCATTTT. It codes for CASREVTGGNQPQHF. The complete variable domain, with remaining parts taken from reference TRBV2 and TRBJ1-5, reads EPEVTQTPSHQVTQMGQEVILRCVPISNHLYFYWYRQILGQKVEFLVSFYNNEISEKSEIFDDQFSVERPDGSNFTLKIRSTKLEDSAMYFCASREVTGGNQPQHFGDGTRLSIL.

This clonotype has at least ten counts. This chain's CDR3 is CASRDRGNWSNTGELFF. CDR3 coding DNA: TGTGCCAGCAGGGACAGGGGGAATTGGAGTAACACCGGGGAGCTGTTTTTT. The V gene is TRBV9, the J gene TRBJ2-2; TRBD1 matches 10 bases. The CDR3 has 17 residues. From germline, CDR1 is SGDLS and CDR2 YYNGEE. V shed 5 bases, J shed 2 bases, and the junction held 9 bases outside the gene matches.

This clonotype was found once. The genes are TRBV3-1 and TRBJ2-7; D remains ambiguous. Germline-derived CDR1 and CDR2 are LGHDT and YNNKEL (reference sequence). The length of the CDR3 is 15 residues. Trimming left V 1 base short and J 3 bases short, with 13 bases between. The CDR3 loop is CASSQAPLGNYEQYF. CDR3 coding DNA: TGTGCCAGCAGCCAAGCCCCACTCGGAAACTACGAGCAGTACTTC.

The V and J genes are TRBV11-2 and TRBJ2-5, with D possibly TRBD1 on 7 matching bases. The CDR3 consists of 15 residues. Germline values: CDR1 SGHAT, CDR2 FQNNGV. V shed 2 bases and J shed 7 bases, with 17 bases lying between them. The CDR3 protein is CASSLQGGPERTQYF. The DNA for the CDR3 is TGTGCCAGCAGCTTACAGGGGGGACCAGAGAGGACCCAGTACTTC.

CDR3 nucleotide sequence: TGTGCCAGCATCGACAGCCTGAACACTGAAGCTTTCTTT. Protein sequence: CASIDSLNTEAFF. The rearrangement links TRBV12-3 or TRBV12-4 to TRBJ1-1, with D possibly being TRBD1 (5 bases). The V gene lost 7 bases and the J gene lost 0 bases, with 9 bases spanning the gap. The CDR3 extends over 13 amino acids.

This chain uses TRBV19 with TRBJ2-1, with unresolved D. The germline gives CDR1 LNHDA, CDR2 SQIVND (reference sequence). Trimming shortened V by 9 bases and J by 9 bases, and 12 bases separated the two germline ends. The CDR3 has 11 amino acids. CDR3 in amino acids: CASTLGTEQFF. In nucleotides, the CDR3 is TGTGCCAGCACCCTCGGTACTGAGCAGTTCTTC.

The chain uses TRBV7-6 and TRBJ2-1; TRBD1 matches 7 bases. The length of the CDR3 is 14 residues. The germline V gene has CDR1 SGHVS and CDR2 FNYEAQ. Germline trimming cut 6 bases from V and 6 bases from J; bases unmatched to any gene: 8. The CDR3 DNA reads TGTGCCAGCAGAATCGGACAGGCTTTCAATGAGCAGTTCTTC. Amino acid sequence: CASRIGQAFNEQFF.

The table lists this clonotype with a few counts. The chain couples TRBV7-8 to TRBJ2-1, with 12 nucleotides matching TRBD2. The trim removed 5 bases at V and 9 bases at J, leaving 11 bases unmatched. The germline V gene encodes CDR1 SGHVS and CDR2 FQNEAQ. The CDR3 contains 16 residues. DNA of the CDR3: TGTGCCAGCAGCCTCCTCCCTAGCGGGGGGGCCGGTGAGCAGTTCTTC. It translates to CASSLLPSGGAGEQFF.

The rearrangement uses TRBV28 and TRBJ2-5, with 7 bases lining up with TRBD1. Germline V lookup: CDR1 MDHEN, CDR2 SYDVKM. Unmatched junction bases numbered 4, after V lost 6 bases and J lost 0 bases. This CDR3 comprises 14 residues. CDR3 in DNA: TGTGCCAGCAGCTATACAGGGGACCAAGAGACCCAGTACTTC. This encodes CASSYTGDQETQYF.

This clonotype was seen only a few times. The chain is built from TRBV28 and TRBJ2-7; the D is unclear. The CDR3 runs 13 residues. The germline V and J ends were trimmed by 1 base and 1 base, with 5 bases remaining between them. CDR1 and CDR2 from the germline V gene are MDHEN and SYDVKM. The CDR3 DNA follows: TGTGCCAGCAGTTTATTCGATTCCTACGAGCAGTACTTC. Translating it yields CASSLFDSYEQYF.

The rearrangement joins TRBV12-3 or TRBV12-4 to TRBJ2-7; D is uncertain. V gave up 5 bases and J gave up 2 bases, with 4 bases separating them. CDR3 length: 11 amino acids. The DNA of the CDR3 is TGTGCCAGCAGTACTGCCTACGAGCAGTACTTC. Amino acid sequence: CASSTAYEQYF.

The J gene is TRBJ2-2, the V gene TRBV2; D is undetermined. The CDR3 totals 12 residues. V gave up 9 bases and J gave up 3 bases, with 8 bases separating them. CDR1 and CDR2 from the germline V gene are SNHLY and FYNNEI. For the CDR3, the DNA is TGTGCCAGGGAAAGGGACACCGGGGAGCTGTTTTTT. This translates into CARERDTGELFF.